A selection of T cell receptor beta chains follows, all from one sample in a study of control samples from healthy donors and cancer patients. Profiled with immunoSEQ multiplex PCR; TCRdb holds only in-frame clones, not every one. Found here are roughly 100,000 clones, approximately 90% of them singletons; the top ten hold over 15%. Sequenced sample: PBMCs. These receptors were collected from a man aged 55 to 70 with lung cancer. Each CDR3 is given with its conserved first and last residue. The D gene is left open where the match is weak. Size is omitted from some rows. Given values are once, few, many or a class for expanded clones.

TRBV5-1,TRBJ1-3,.,.,16,TGCGCCAGCAGCTTGGCGCTCAGCGAAGCCGGAAACACCATATATTTT,CASSLALSEAGNTIYF
TRBV6-5,TRBJ2-5,.,once,12,TGTGCCAGCAGTACTGGACGGCGAGCCCAGTACTTC,CASSTGRRAQYF
TRBV10-1,TRBJ2-1,TRBD1,.,16,TGCGCCAGCAGTGAGTATCGGACAGGGACATACAATGAGCAGTTCTTC,CASSEYRTGTYNEQFF
TRBV18,TRBJ1-4,.,.,16,TGTGCCAGCTCACCATCTGGTGCCAGGGATAATGAAAAACTGTTTTTT,CASSPSGARDNEKLFF
TRBV18,TRBJ2-1,.,.,14,TGTGCCAGCTCACCAAATTACCTGAACACAGTGGAGTTCTTC,CASSPNYLNTVEFF
TRBV25-1,TRBJ2-3,.,.,14,TGTGCCAGCAGTGATTATCGGAGCACAGATACGCAGTATTTT,CASSDYRSTDTQYF
TRBV11-2,TRBJ1-2,.,.,14,TGTGCCAGCAGCTTAGGTTTCGCAGGGGCCGGCTACACCTTC,CASSLGFAGAGYTF
TRBV20-1,TRBJ1-2,.,.,12,TGCAGTGCTAGTCCCAGGGGAGATGGCTACACCTTC,CSASPRGDGYTF
TRBV11-3,TRBJ2-1,.,few,16,TGTGCCAGCAGCCGTGGGACCAAAGGGGGTGACAATGAGCAGTTCTTC,CASSRGTKGGDNEQFF
TRBV5-5,TRBJ1-1,TRBD1,few,14,TGTGCCAGCAGCTTGTTCACAGGGGAAACTGAAGCTTTCTTT,CASSLFTGETEAFF
TRBV7-3,TRBJ2-2,.,.,17,TGTGCCAGCAGCTTAAGGCTTGGCGGAGAGAACACCGGGGAGCTGTTTTTT,CASSLRLGGENTGELFF
TRBV4-1,TRBJ1-4,TRBD1,.,15,TGCGCCAGCAGCCCCCAAGGGACAGGAGTCGAAAAACTGTTTTTT,CASSPQGTGVEKLFF
TRBV12-5,TRBJ1-5,.,.,14,TGTGCTAGTGATCCCGAGGGGGTCCATCAGCCCCAGCATTTT,CASDPEGVHQPQHF
TRBV5-8,TRBJ1-6,.,.,15,TGTGCCAGCAGCTTGTACAGATCTTATAATTCACCCCTCCACTTT,CASSLYRSYNSPLHF
TRBV7-6,TRBJ1-6,.,few,18,TGTGCCAGCAGCTTACGGCAGGGGCCCTACTCCTATAATTCACCCCTCCACTTT,CASSLRQGPYSYNSPLHF
TRBV24-1,TRBJ2-3,.,.,15,TGTGCCACCAGTGATAAACGGGGAGGCACAGATACGCAGTATTTT,CATSDKRGGTDTQYF
TRBV5-6,TRBJ1-2,TRBD1,.,14,TGTGCCAGCAGCTTGGGACAGGGTTTCTATGGCTACACCTTC,CASSLGQGFYGYTF
TRBV7-3,TRBJ2-1,.,few,13,TGTGCCAGCAGCTTAAACAGGAACAATGAGCAGTTCTTC,CASSLNRNNEQFF
TRBV19,TRBJ2-1,.,.,16,TGTGCCAGTAGTATAGATCGGAGCTCCCTCTACAATGAGCAGTTCTTC,CASSIDRSSLYNEQFF
TRBV24-1,TRBJ2-2,.,.,17,TGTGCCACCAGTGATTTGCAAACAGCTTCGAACACCGGGGAGCTGTTTTTT,CATSDLQTASNTGELFF
TRBV2,TRBJ1-1,.,.,16,TGTGCCAGCAGTGAACTAAAAGGACATGTGAGGACTGAAGCTTTCTTT,CASSELKGHVRTEAFF
TRBV24-1,TRBJ1-5,TRBD1,.,15,TGTGCCACCAGTGCGACAGGGGGCAACAATCAGCCCCAGCATTTT,CATSATGGNNQPQHF
TRBV4-1,TRBJ1-1,.,.,13,TGCGCCAGCAGCCAATCGGGTTACACTGAAGCTTTCTTT,CASSQSGYTEAFF
TRBV5-1,TRBJ2-3,.,.,14,TGCGCCAGCAGCTTGGTACCCAACACAGATACGCAGTATTTT,CASSLVPNTDTQYF
TRBV2,TRBJ1-2,.,few,15,TGTGCCAGCAGTGAAGCTGGGACCGCTAACTATGGCTACACCTTC,CASSEAGTANYGYTF
TRBV19,TRBJ1-1,.,.,14,TGTGCCAGTAGTCGGGATTGGGATGCCACTGAAGCTTTCTTT,CASSRDWDATEAFF
TRBV7-3,TRBJ2-6,.,.,15,TGTGCCAGCAGCTTAGGGAGCTCTGGGGCCAACGTCCTGACTTTC,CASSLGSSGANVLTF
TRBV10-1,TRBJ1-4,.,.,12,TGCGCCAGCAGTGAAGGGCATGAAAAACTGTTTTTT,CASSEGHEKLFF
TRBV7-3,TRBJ2-5,.,.,15,TGTGCCAGCAGCTTAACGGGGGCTATCCAAGAGACCCAGTACTTC,CASSLTGAIQETQYF
TRBV6-6,TRBJ2-7,.,.,13,TGTGCCAGCAACTACCAGGCCAGGGGAGAGCAGTACTTC,CASNYQARGEQYF
TRBV7-2,TRBJ2-7,.,.,13,TGTGCCAGCAGCCCTCAGAGGGGTAGGGAGCAGTACTTC,CASSPQRGREQYF
TRBV6-5,TRBJ2-5,.,.,15,TGTGCCAGCAGTTACGGGGCCGGAGGAGGAGAGACCCAGTACTTC,CASSYGAGGGETQYF
TRBV11-3,TRBJ2-5,.,.,14,TGTGCCAGCAGCTTAATAGGGGCAGGAGAGACCCAGTACTTC,CASSLIGAGETQYF
TRBV30,TRBJ2-1,TRBD1,.,14,TGTGCCTGGAGTCAGGGGACAGGGGGGAATGAGCAGTTCTTC,CAWSQGTGGNEQFF
TRBV27,TRBJ1-5,.,.,16,TGTGCCAGCAGACCAACTCACAGGGCCGGCAATCAGCCCCAGCATTTT,CASRPTHRAGNQPQHF
TRBV6-5,TRBJ2-7,TRBD1,.,14,TGTGCCAGCAGTTACGCGCCAGGGGGCCGGGAGCAGTACTTC,CASSYAPGGREQYF
TRBV3-1/TRBV3-2,TRBJ1-1,TRBD1,.,18,TGTGCCAGCAGCCAGAACAGGGGGCCTAGGTCGGCGAACACTGAAGCTTTCTTT,CASSQNRGPRSANTEAFF
TRBV30,TRBJ1-2,TRBD1,.,14,TGTGCCTGGAGTGTAAGGACAGGGCTCTATGGCTACACCTTC,CAWSVRTGLYGYTF
TRBV9,TRBJ2-4,.,once,15,TGTGCCAGCAGCCTATTTTCAGCTCAAGACAACATTCAGTACTTC,CASSLFSAQDNIQYF
TRBV7-6,TRBJ1-4,TRBD1,once,16,TGTGCCAGCAGCTTACAACTTTTGGGACAGAGTGAAAAACTGTTTTTT,CASSLQLLGQSEKLFF
TRBV2,TRBJ1-4,.,once,14,TGTGCCAGCAGAACAGACCCTCTTAATGAAAAACTGTTTTTT,CASRTDPLNEKLFF
TRBV5-4,TRBJ2-5,TRBD2,once,14,TGTGCCAGCAGCTTGGAACGGGGAGGGGAGACCCAGTACTTC,CASSLERGGETQYF
TRBV5-1,TRBJ1-2,.,.,16,TGCGCCAGCAGCTCTGTGGGGGGAAGTTGGAGCTATGGCTACACCTTC,CASSSVGGSWSYGYTF
TRBV14,TRBJ1-3,.,.,16,TGTGCCAGCAGCCAGGAAACAGGGTCTCCTGGAAACACCATATATTTT,CASSQETGSPGNTIYF
TRBV2,TRBJ1-1,TRBD1,.,13,TGTGCCAGCAGTGGGGACAGCTTCACTGAAGCTTTCTTT,CASSGDSFTEAFF
TRBV19,TRBJ2-3,TRBD1,once,12,TGTGCCAGCAGAGGGACAGCAGATACGCAGTATTTT,CASRGTADTQYF
TRBV7-9,TRBJ1-2,.,.,13,TGTGCCAGCAGCTCCCTAGAAAACTATGGCTACACCTTC,CASSSLENYGYTF
TRBV5-1,TRBJ2-5,TRBD2,.,15,TGCGCCAGCAGAAATAGCGGGGCGCCCCAAGAGACCCAGTACTTC,CASRNSGAPQETQYF
TRBV3-1/TRBV3-2,TRBJ1-6,TRBD1,.,15,TGTGCCAGCAGCCAGACAGGGGGGGATAATTCACCCCTCCACTTT,CASSQTGGDNSPLHF
TRBV12-5,TRBJ1-1,.,.,12,TGTGCTAGTGGTCCAGAGGGTACTGAAGCTTTCTTT,CASGPEGTEAFF
TRBV15,TRBJ1-3,.,.,15,TGTGCCACCAGCAGAGATTGGGGGTACGGAAACACCATATATTTT,CATSRDWGYGNTIYF
TRBV2,TRBJ1-1,.,.,12,TGTGCCAGCAGTGAGGGTACTCCTGAAGCTTTCTTT,CASSEGTPEAFF
TRBV24-1,TRBJ2-1,.,.,11,TGTGCCACCAGTGATTTAGACGAGCAGTTCTTC,CATSDLDEQFF
TRBV6-5,TRBJ2-3,.,.,16,TGTGCCAGCAGTTCCTACAGGGAAGGGCGCACAGATACGCAGTATTTT,CASSSYREGRTDTQYF